This T cell receptor (beta chain) was profiled in a study of neurological immune-mediated disorders. The group of healthy controls was made up of people who were blood bank volunteers in Maryland, USA. The V and J ends lost 3 bases and 2 bases respectively, with 11 bases between them. Germline V gene sequence: CDR1 SGHTA, CDR2 FQGNSA. This CDR3 has 15 amino acids. The making of cDNA relied on 5'RACE with 10-nucleotide random UMIs. Each CDR3 protein is one row after TCRdb ran MiXCR on the 5' RACE reads. The sample includes roughly 50,000 distinct CDR3 sequences, about a quarter of them seen just once. This clonotype was picked up many times.

The source is a woman between 65 and 79 years old in good health. Sample: PBMCs. The chain carries TRBV7-2 and TRBJ1-3, with D tentatively TRBD1 (5 bases). The CDR3 coding sequence is TGTGCCAGCAGCTTGAGTAGGGGTACTGGAAACACCATATATTTT. It translates to CASSLSRGTGNTIYF.